Listed below are T cell receptor beta chains from one sample, sequenced in a study of blood T cell repertoires in COVID-19. TCRdb keeps only in-frame clones here, not all; method: immunoSEQ multiplex PCR. The sample yields approximately 180,000 clones, about 90% seen once. The sequenced material came from peripheral blood. The receptor source for this set is a man aged 55-75 years with active or convalescent COVID-19. CDR3s include the opening cysteine and the closing phenylalanine or tryptophan. The D gene is left open where the match is weak.

d_call v_call cdr3_aa
TRBD1 TRBV5-1 CASRLETGVMGEQFF
TRBD2 TRBV3-1/TRBV3-2 CASSQDRWAGDNEQFF
TRBD1 TRBV5-6 CASSFATGTGRSPLHF
TRBD2 TRBV5-1 CASRQVAGPNTGELFF
- TRBV9 CASSEAPGTYEQYF
TRBD1 TRBV6-1 CASSEGDRGPNGYTF
- TRBV6-5 CASSYTQNQPQHF
- TRBV6-1 CASSEGYSRQSSGYTF
- TRBV6-1 CASSEARQGNGYTF
TRBD1 TRBV6-5 CAARQGANTGELFF
- TRBV7-2 CASSQGTNQPQHF
- TRBV5-1 CASSLVFRQGNTEAFF
- TRBV15 CATSSGSTMNTEAFF
- TRBV10-3 CAIRVASNNNEQFF
TRBD2 TRBV5-1 CASNPLGGLSYEQYF
- TRBV5-1 CASSLDTGTPALHF
- TRBV6-1 CASSERQGISTDTQYF
TRBD2 TRBV7-3 CASSLTGTSGLEQFF
- TRBV11-2 CASSLAGAIRYEQYF
TRBD2 TRBV3-1/TRBV3-2 CASSQDSSGGLRSLETQYF
TRBD1 TRBV7-9 CASSLLPGTGDQPQHF
TRBD2 TRBV10-3 CAISESDRGAGEYNEQFF
- TRBV11-2 CASSRATYEQYF
TRBD2 TRBV4-1 CASSQERGLAGGQETQYF
TRBD1 TRBV29-1 CSVNLRTGTFVTNYGYTF